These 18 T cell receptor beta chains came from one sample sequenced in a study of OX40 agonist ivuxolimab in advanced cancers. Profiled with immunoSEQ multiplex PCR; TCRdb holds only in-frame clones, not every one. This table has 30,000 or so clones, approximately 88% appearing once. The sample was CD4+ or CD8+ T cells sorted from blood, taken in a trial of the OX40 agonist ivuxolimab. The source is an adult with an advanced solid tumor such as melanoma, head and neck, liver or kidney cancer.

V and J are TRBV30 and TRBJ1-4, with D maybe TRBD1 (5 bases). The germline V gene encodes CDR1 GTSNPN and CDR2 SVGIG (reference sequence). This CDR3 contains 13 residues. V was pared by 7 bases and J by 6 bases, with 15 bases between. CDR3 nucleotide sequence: TGTGCCTTGGACGGGGTGGGGCATGAAAAACTGTTTTTT. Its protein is CALDGVGHEKLFF.

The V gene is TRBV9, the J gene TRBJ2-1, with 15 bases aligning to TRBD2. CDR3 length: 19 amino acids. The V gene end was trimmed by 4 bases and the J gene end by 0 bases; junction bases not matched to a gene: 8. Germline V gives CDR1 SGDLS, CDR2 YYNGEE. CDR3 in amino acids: CASSPQGTSGRSSYNEQFF. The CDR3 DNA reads TGTGCCAGCAGCCCCCAGGGGACTAGCGGGAGGAGCTCCTACAATGAGCAGTTCTTC.

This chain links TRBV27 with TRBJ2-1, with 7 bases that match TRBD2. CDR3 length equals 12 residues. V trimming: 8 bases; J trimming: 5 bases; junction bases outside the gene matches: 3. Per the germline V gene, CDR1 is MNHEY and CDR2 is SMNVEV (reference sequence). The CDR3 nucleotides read TGTGCCAGCGACAGCGGGAACAATGAGCAGTTCTTC. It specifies CASDSGNNEQFF.

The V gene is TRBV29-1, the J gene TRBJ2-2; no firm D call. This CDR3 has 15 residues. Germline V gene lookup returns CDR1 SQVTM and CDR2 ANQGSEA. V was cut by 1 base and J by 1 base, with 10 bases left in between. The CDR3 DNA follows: TGCAGCGTTGAAGGAACAGTCAAGAACACCGGGGAGCTGTTTTTT. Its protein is CSVEGTVKNTGELFF.

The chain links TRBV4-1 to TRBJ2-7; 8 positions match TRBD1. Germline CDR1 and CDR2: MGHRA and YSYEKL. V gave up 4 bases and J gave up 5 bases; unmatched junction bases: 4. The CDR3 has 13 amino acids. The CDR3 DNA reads TGCGCCAGCAGCCCACAGGGGGACGACGAGCAGTACTTC. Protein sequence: CASSPQGDDEQYF.

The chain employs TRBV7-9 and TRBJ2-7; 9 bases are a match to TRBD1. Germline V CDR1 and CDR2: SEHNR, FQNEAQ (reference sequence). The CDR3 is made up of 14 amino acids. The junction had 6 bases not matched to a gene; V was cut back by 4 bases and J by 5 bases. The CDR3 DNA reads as TGTGCCAGCAGCTCAGGACAGGGGATAGACGAGCAGTACTTC. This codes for CASSSGQGIDEQYF.

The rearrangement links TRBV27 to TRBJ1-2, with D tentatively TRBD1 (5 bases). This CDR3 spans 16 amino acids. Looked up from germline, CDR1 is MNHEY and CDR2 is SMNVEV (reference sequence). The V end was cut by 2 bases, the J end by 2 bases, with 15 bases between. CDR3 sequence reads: CASSLGGGGTNYGYTF. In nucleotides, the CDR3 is TGTGCCAGCAGTTTAGGTGGGGGGGGTACCAACTATGGCTACACCTTC.

CDR3 loop: CASSPGLFDEQFF. The CDR3 nucleotides read TGTGCCAGCAGCCCGGGCCTATTTGATGAGCAGTTCTTC. The chain uses TRBV7-6 and TRBJ2-1; no definite D call. V gave up 5 bases and J gave up 8 bases, with 13 bases separating them. The germline V gene encodes CDR1 SGHVS and CDR2 FNYEAQ. This CDR3 spans 13 amino acids. Combining the CDR3 with reference TRBV7-6 and TRBJ2-1 gives the whole variable domain GAGVSQSPRYKVTKRGQDVALRCDPISGHVSLYWYRQALGQGPEFLTYFNYEAQQDKSGLPNDRFSAERPEGSISTLTIQRTEQRDSAMYRCASSPGLFDEQFFGPGTRLTVL.

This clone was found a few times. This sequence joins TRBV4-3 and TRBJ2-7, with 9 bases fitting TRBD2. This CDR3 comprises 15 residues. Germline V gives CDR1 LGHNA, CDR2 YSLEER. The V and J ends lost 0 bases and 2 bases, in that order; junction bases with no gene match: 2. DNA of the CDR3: TGCGCCAGCAGCCAAGAGCGGGGGGGCACCTACGAGCAGTACTTC. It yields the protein CASSQERGGTYEQYF.

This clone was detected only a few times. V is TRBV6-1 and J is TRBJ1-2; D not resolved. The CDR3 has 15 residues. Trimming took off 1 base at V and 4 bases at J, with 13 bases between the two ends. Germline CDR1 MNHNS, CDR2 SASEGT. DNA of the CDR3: TGTGCCAGCAGTGAAGGGCGTGAATGGGGCTATGGCTACACCTTC. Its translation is CASSEGREWGYGYTF.

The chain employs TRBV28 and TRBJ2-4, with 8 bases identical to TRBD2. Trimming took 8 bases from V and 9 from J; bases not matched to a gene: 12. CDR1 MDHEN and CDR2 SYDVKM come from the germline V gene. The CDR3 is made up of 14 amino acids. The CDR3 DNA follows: TGTGCCAGCTACTCGGCCTTGCGGGGGGCCATTCAGTACTTC. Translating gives CASYSALRGAIQYF.

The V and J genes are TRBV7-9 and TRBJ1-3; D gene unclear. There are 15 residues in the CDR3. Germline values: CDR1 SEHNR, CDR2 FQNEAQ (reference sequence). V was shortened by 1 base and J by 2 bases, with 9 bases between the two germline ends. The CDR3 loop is CASSLGQVAGNTIYF. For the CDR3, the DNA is TGTGCCAGCAGCTTAGGCCAGGTTGCTGGAAACACCATATATTTT.

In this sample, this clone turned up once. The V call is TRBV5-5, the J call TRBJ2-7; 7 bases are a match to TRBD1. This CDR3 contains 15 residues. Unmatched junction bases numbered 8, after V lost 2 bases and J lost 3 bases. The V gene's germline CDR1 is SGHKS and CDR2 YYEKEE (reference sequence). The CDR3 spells CASSFLDREVYEQYF. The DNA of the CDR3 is TGTGCCAGCAGCTTCCTTGACAGGGAAGTCTACGAGCAGTACTTC.

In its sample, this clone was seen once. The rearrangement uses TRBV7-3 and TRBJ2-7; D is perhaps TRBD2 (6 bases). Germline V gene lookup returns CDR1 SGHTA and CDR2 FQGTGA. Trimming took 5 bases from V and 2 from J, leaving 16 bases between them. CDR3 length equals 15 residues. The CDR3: CASSLKAGSTYEQYF. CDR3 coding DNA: TGTGCCAGCAGCCTTAAAGCGGGTTCCACCTACGAGCAGTACTTC.

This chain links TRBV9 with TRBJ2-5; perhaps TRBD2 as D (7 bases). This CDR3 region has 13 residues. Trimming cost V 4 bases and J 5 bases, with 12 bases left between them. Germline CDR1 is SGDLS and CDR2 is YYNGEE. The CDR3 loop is CASSPGRGETQYF. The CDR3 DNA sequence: TGTGCCAGCAGCCCAGGGAGGGGGGAGACCCAGTACTTC.

The chain's CDR3 is CASSQEVWTATGQPQHF. CDR3 nucleotide sequence: TGCGCCAGCAGCCAAGAAGTTTGGACAGCTACCGGTCAGCCCCAGCATTTT. This rearrangement joins TRBV4-3 to TRBJ1-5; weak D call: TRBD1 (6 bases). This CDR3 has 17 residues. Between the trimmed V and J ends, which lost 0 bases and 6 bases, there was a span of 18 bases. Looked up from germline, CDR1 is LGHNA and CDR2 is YSLEER.

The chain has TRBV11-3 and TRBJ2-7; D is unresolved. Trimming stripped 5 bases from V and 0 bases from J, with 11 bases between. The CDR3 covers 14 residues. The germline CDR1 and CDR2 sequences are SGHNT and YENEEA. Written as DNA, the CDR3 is TGTGCCAGCAGCCCCGACCGGAGCTCCTACGAGCAGTACTTC. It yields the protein CASSPDRSSYEQYF. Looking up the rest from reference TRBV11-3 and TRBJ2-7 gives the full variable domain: EAGVVQSPRYKIIEKKQPVAFWCNPISGHNTLYWYLQNLGQGPELLIRYENEEAVDDSQLPKDRFSAERLKGVDSTLKIQPAELGDSAVYLCASSPDRSSYEQYFGPGTRLTVT.

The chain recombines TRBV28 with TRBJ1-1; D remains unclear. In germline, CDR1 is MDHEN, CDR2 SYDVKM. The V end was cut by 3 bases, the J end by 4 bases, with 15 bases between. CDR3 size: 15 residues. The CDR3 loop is CASSLVASTTTEAFF. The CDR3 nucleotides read TGTGCCAGCAGTTTGGTAGCCTCAACGACCACTGAAGCTTTCTTT.